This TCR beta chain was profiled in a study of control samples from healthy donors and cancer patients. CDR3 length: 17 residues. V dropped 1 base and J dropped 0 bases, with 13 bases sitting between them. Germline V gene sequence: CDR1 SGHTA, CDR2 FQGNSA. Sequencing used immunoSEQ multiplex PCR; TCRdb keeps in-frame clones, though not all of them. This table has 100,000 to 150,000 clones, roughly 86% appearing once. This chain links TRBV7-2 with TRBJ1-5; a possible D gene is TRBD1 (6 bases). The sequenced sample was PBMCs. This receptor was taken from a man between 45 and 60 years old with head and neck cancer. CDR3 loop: CASSLVGTIYSNQPQHF. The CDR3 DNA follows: TGTGCCAGCAGCTTAGTAGGGACAATTTATAGCAATCAGCCCCAGCATTTT.